This T cell receptor (beta chain) was sequenced in a study of T cell changes during pregnancy in multiple sclerosis (dated by TCRdb to the late 2010s). In the study overall: Changes in the T cell repertoire over the course of pregnancy were examined in this study in women with multiple sclerosis.

About this clone itself: Its antigen target is currently unknown. No quality values exist for individual bases; no much larger clone is one base distant.

Deletion took 3 bases off V and 4 bases off J, with a span of 11 bases between the germline ends. Looking up the germline V gene (reference sequence) yields CDR1 SSHAT and CDR2 FNYEAQ. Measured from the cysteine to the phenylalanine, the CDR3 is 14 residues long. Only the CDR3 region is kept as DNA, spanning 42 bases read in frame from base 1. The library was obtained by the immunoSEQ multiplex PCR assay. Entries here come from immuneACCESS through TCRdb and include only in-frame sequences with V and J called. Some clones fail to appear in such tables; in the studies checked, an unresolved V gene covers under half of the shortfall, and the cause of the remainder is unknown. This sample lists 40,000 to 50,000 clones; about nine tenths were detected once. Of the sample, 9% to 10% is held by the ten largest clones.

Recombination linked TRBV7-7 to TRBJ2-3; the best D guess is TRBD1, with 6 bases matching. The sequence was collected from a female donor with multiple sclerosis, enrolled in a pregnancy study. The material was CD8+ T cells from peripheral blood mononuclear cells, obtained in the first trimester of pregnancy. The nucleotides are TGTGCCAGCAGCTTGGGGACAAACCCAGATACGCAGTATTTT. Translation gives CASSLGTNPDTQYF.